This entry describes one T cell receptor beta chain. This sample was taken from a study of shared clonotypes between healthy human individuals. Study in general: Each donor's CD4 naive and CD4 memory cells filled three plates apiece, CD8 naive two, and CD8 memory one.

Sequencing was performed with immunoSEQ multiplex PCR; in TCRdb, only in-frame clones are kept and a portion is missing. The data show more than 550,000 clones, 72% seen once. Partitioning of CD4+ cells yielded a CD45RA+ naive subset and a CD45RA-negative memory subset. The sequenced material came from memory CD4+ T cells sorted from blood. Subset specified: CD45RA-negative fraction. The receptor was isolated from a young woman in good health.

The CDR3 region has the DNA TGTGCCAGCAGCGAAACTAGCTTGAGTGAGCAGTTCTTC. Encoded protein: CASSETSLSEQFF. V gene TRBV6-1 combines with J gene TRBJ2-1; perhaps TRBD2 as D (6 bases). V lost 6 bases and J lost 9, with 15 bases in between. The CDR3 runs 13 residues. In germline, CDR1 is MNHNS, CDR2 SASEGT.